One and the same sample provided the 27 T cell receptor beta chains below, sequenced in a study of blood T cell repertoires in COVID-19. Profiling relied on immunoSEQ multiplex PCR, and the TCRdb table lists in-frame clones only, not all of them. The sample lists about 270,000 clones; 75% to 90% were seen once. The sequenced sample was peripheral blood. The receptors derive from a woman in her sixties or seventies with COVID-19, enrolled during active disease.

The sample holds a few counts of this clone. The chain couples TRBV18 to TRBJ1-6; D is ambiguous. Germline V lookup: CDR1 KGHSH, CDR2 LQKENI. The length of the CDR3 is 13 residues. V lost 3 bases and J lost 10, with 10 bases in between. As DNA, the CDR3 is TGTGCCAGCTCACCCGACGGGGTGTCACCCCTCCACTTT. This encodes CASSPDGVSPLHF.

This clone was found a few times. The V gene is TRBV20-1, the J gene TRBJ2-1; 7 bases are shared with TRBD2. Per germline, CDR1 DFQATT and CDR2 SNEGSKA (reference sequence). CDR3 length: 15 amino acids. The J segment lost 6 bases and the V segment lost 3 bases, leaving 11 bases of the junction unmatched. The DNA of the CDR3 is TGCAGTGCTAGTGGGGGACTAAACCGGCGCAATGAGCAGTTCTTC. Translation: CSASGGLNRRNEQFF.

The chain is built from TRBV4-2 and TRBJ2-1; 13 bases line up with TRBD2. CDR3 size: 18 residues. Trimming at V came to 0 bases and at J to 10 bases, leaving 12 bases not matched to a gene. Germline V gene data show CDR1 as LGHNA and CDR2 as YNFKEQ. The CDR3 bases are TGTGCCAGCAGCCAAGAGACTAGCGGGGGGCTCCTTTGGGTGGAGCAGTTCTTC. Its protein is CASSQETSGGLLWVEQFF.

V and J are TRBV19 and TRBJ2-6; perhaps TRBD1 as D (5 bases). V dropped 5 bases and J dropped 4 bases, with 12 bases sitting between them. Germline-derived CDR1 and CDR2 are LNHDA and SQIVND (reference sequence). The CDR3 is 15 residues long. The chain's CDR3 is CASSDGATGANVLTF. In DNA form, the CDR3 reads TGTGCCAGTAGTGATGGGGCGACCGGGGCCAACGTCCTGACTTTC.

This clone was counted only a few times. The genes are TRBV30 and TRBJ1-4; the D is unclear. Germline lookup yields CDR1 GTSNPN and CDR2 SVGIG (reference sequence). CDR3 length: 12 amino acids. The CDR3, as DNA: TGTGCGGGCCGTCTTTCGTATGAAAAACTGTTTTTT. As protein: CAGRLSYEKLFF.

The gene calls are TRBV2 and TRBJ1-1; 9 bases agree with TRBD1. In germline, CDR1 is SNHLY, CDR2 FYNNEI. The junction had 6 bases not matched to a gene; V was cut back by 5 bases and J by 2 bases. CDR3 size: 15 residues. CDR3 DNA: TGTGCCAGCAGTCGCCGACAGGGGGTCAACACTGAAGCTTTCTTT. Translated: CASSRRQGVNTEAFF.

This clone has only one observation. CDR3 DNA: TGTGCCATCAGTGAGTCGGCGGGAACGCAGACCCAGTACTTC. This translates into CAISESAGTQTQYF. The chain is built from TRBV10-3 and TRBJ2-5; maybe TRBD2 (6 bases). CDR1 and CDR2 from the germline V gene are ENHRY and SYGVKD. This CDR3 has 14 amino acids. Trimming cost V 0 bases and J 6 bases, with 11 bases left between them.

This clone was recorded only once. The chain carries TRBV27 and TRBJ1-6, with D unclear. The CDR3 extends over 16 amino acids. V was shortened by 1 base and J by 0 bases, with 7 bases between the two germline ends. CDR1 and CDR2 from the germline V gene are MNHEY and SMNVEV (reference sequence). CDR3 DNA sequence: TGTGCCAGCAGTTTATGGGCCGTCTCCTATAATTCACCCCTCCACTTT. Its translation is CASSLWAVSYNSPLHF.

The genes are TRBV24-1 and TRBJ2-7; TRBD2 matches at 7 bases. Germline V lookup: CDR1 KGHDR, CDR2 SFDVKD. Trimming took 7 bases from V and 1 from J; bases not matched to a gene: 3. The CDR3 has 13 residues. The DNA of the CDR3 is TGTGCCACCAGGGGGGAGGGATCCTACGAGCAGTACTTC. Protein: CATRGEGSYEQYF.

V is TRBV15 and J is TRBJ2-5; perhaps TRBD1 as D (6 bases). The CDR3 covers 14 residues. The V end was cut by 1 base, the J end by 7 bases, with 13 bases between. Germline V gene lookup returns CDR1 LNHNV and CDR2 YYDKDF (reference sequence). CDR3 loop: CATSRGQAQWTQYF. In DNA, the CDR3 is TGTGCCACCAGCAGAGGACAGGCGCAATGGACCCAGTACTTC. Combining the CDR3 with reference TRBV15 and TRBJ2-5 gives the whole variable domain DAMVIQNPRYQVTQFGKPVTLSCSQTLNHNVMYWYQQKSSQAPKLLFHYYDKDFNNEADTPDNFQSRRPNTSFCFLDIRSPGLGDTAMYLCATSRGQAQWTQYFGPGTRLLVL.

The V and J genes are TRBV4-1 and TRBJ2-1; no firm D call. This CDR3 has 15 amino acids. V lost 2 bases, J lost 8 bases, and 16 bases lay in between. The germline V gene encodes CDR1 MGHRA and CDR2 YSYEKL. The CDR3 here is CASSQLLLAIHEQFF. CDR3 bases: TGCGCCAGCAGCCAACTCCTTTTAGCAATCCATGAGCAGTTCTTC.

The CDR3 region is CACHHREGYNEQFF. CDR3 DNA sequence: TGTGCCTGTCATCACAGGGAAGGGTACAATGAGCAGTTCTTC. The rearrangement uses TRBV30 and TRBJ2-1, with D maybe TRBD1 (6 bases). Germline V CDR1 and CDR2: GTSNPN, SVGIG (reference sequence). V lost 6 bases to trimming and J lost 4 bases, with 16 bases between them. The CDR3 has 14 residues.

The V and J genes are TRBV6-5 and TRBJ2-3, with D possibly TRBD2 on 6 matching bases. Germline values: CDR1 MNHEY, CDR2 SVGAGI. The CDR3 is 15 residues long. V shed 4 bases and J shed 4 bases, with 15 bases lying between them. CDR3 DNA sequence: TGTGCCAGCAGTTTACAGACTAGTTTTGCAGATACGCAGTATTTT. Translated, it gives CASSLQTSFADTQYF.

This chain uses TRBV28 with TRBJ2-5; 7 bases are a match to TRBD2. J lost 9 bases, V lost 8 bases, and 12 bases had no gene match. The length of the CDR3 is 13 residues. Germline V gives CDR1 MDHEN, CDR2 SYDVKM. The CDR3 sequence: CASSGGHQWPQYF. CDR3 bases: TGTGCCAGCTCGGGAGGCCATCAATGGCCCCAGTACTTC.

The CDR3 protein is CASSLALSLAKNIQYF. In DNA, the CDR3 is TGTGCCAGCAGCTTAGCCCTAAGTCTAGCCAAAAACATTCAGTACTTC. The chain combines TRBV3-1 (or the pseudogene TRBV3-2) with TRBJ2-4; no reliable D call. The germline CDR1 and CDR2 sequences are LGHDT and YNNKEL (reference sequence). CDR3 length equals 16 residues. Trimming cost V 5 bases and J 0 bases, with 14 bases left between them.

This clone showed up just once. The chain combines TRBV19 with TRBJ2-3; D might be TRBD1 (6 bases). Trimming cost V 5 bases and J 1 base, with 16 bases left between them. Germline values: CDR1 LNHDA, CDR2 SQIVND (reference sequence). The CDR3 consists of 16 residues. DNA of the CDR3: TGTGCCAGTAGTCTAGGTGGACAGAAGGGCACAGATACGCAGTATTTT. It yields the protein CASSLGGQKGTDTQYF.

The chain joins TRBV4-2 to TRBJ1-2; D ambiguous. The CDR3 is 15 residues long. CDR1 LGHNA and CDR2 YNFKEQ come from the germline V gene. V was pared by 0 bases and J by 6 bases, with 14 bases between. CDR3 DNA: TGTGCCAGCAGCCAAGATGTAGCACTCCTGGATGGCTACACCTTC. It specifies CASSQDVALLDGYTF.

This chain links TRBV14 with TRBJ1-2; D uncertain. This CDR3 is built from 15 residues. Per germline, CDR1 SGHDN and CDR2 FVKESK. Between the trimmed V and J ends, which lost 4 bases and 4 bases, there was a span of 16 bases. CDR3 sequence reads: CASSPRIGVSYGYTF. CDR3 sequence (DNA): TGTGCCAGCAGCCCCCGTATCGGGGTTAGCTATGGCTACACCTTC. The full variable domain, with the rest looked up from reference TRBV14 and TRBJ1-2, is EAGVTQFPSHSVIEKGQTVTLRCDPISGHDNLYWYRRVMGKEIKFLLHFVKESKQDESGMPNNRFLAERTGGTYSTLKVQPAELEDSGVYFCASSPRIGVSYGYTFGSGTRLTVV.

CDR3 sequence reads: CAISESGGGNTGELFF. DNA of the CDR3: TGTGCCATCAGTGAATCGGGCGGGGGGAACACCGGGGAGCTGTTTTTT. The J gene is TRBJ2-2, the V gene TRBV10-3; 7 positions agree with TRBD2. Germline V gene data show CDR1 as ENHRY and CDR2 as SYGVKD. CDR3 length: 16 residues. V gave up 3 bases and J gave up 1 base; unmatched junction bases: 5.

This clone was found a few times. The rearrangement joins TRBV3-1 (or the pseudogene TRBV3-2) to TRBJ2-4; 13 bases line up with TRBD2. The CDR3 runs 18 residues. The ends lost 3 bases at V and 3 bases at J; junction bases unmatched: 8. The germline V gene has CDR1 LGHDT and CDR2 YNNKEL (reference sequence). The CDR3 sequence is CASSHRTSGGLVKNIQYF. CDR3 coding DNA: TGTGCCAGCAGCCATAGGACTAGCGGGGGATTAGTCAAAAACATTCAGTACTTC.

Concerning this clone itself: The same CDR3 is also encoded by other DNA sequences in this sample. The rearrangement uses TRBV29-1 and TRBJ1-4; maybe TRBD1 (6 bases). Deletions cut 3 bases from V and 5 bases from J, with 10 bases between. CDR1 is SQVTM, CDR2 ANQGSEA, per germline. The CDR3 has 13 amino acids. The CDR3 DNA is TGCAGCGTTGAGACAGGCGGGAATGAAAAACTGTTTTTT. Amino acid sequence: CSVETGGNEKLFF.

This chain uses TRBV3-1 (or the pseudogene TRBV3-2) with TRBJ1-2; D not resolved. Trimming removed 1 base at V and 7 bases at J, with 13 bases between. The germline V gene has CDR1 LGHDT and CDR2 YNNKEL (reference sequence). This CDR3 region has 14 residues. The CDR3 loop is CASSQGRGMGGYTF. In nucleotides, the CDR3 is TGTGCCAGCAGCCAAGGGCGGGGAATGGGTGGCTACACCTTC.

The rearrangement uses TRBV28 and TRBJ2-2, with 10 bases aligning to TRBD2. The CDR3 sequence is 14 residues long. V trimming: 6 bases; J trimming: 7 bases; junction bases outside the gene matches: 5. Germline loops: CDR1 MDHEN, CDR2 SYDVKM. The CDR3 nucleotides are TGTGCCAGCAGCCTCCCTAGCGGGGGCGGGGAGCTGTTTTTT. Translated: CASSLPSGGGELFF.

The rearrangement joins TRBV30 to TRBJ1-3, with 7 nucleotides matching TRBD1. The CDR3 covers 15 residues. V shed 0 bases and J 5 bases; nucleotides not matched to a gene: 7. Germline values: CDR1 GTSNPN, CDR2 SVGIG (reference sequence). The CDR3 coding sequence is TGTGCCTGGAGTGTAAGACAGGGTCAAAGAAACACCATATATTTT. It is translated as CAWSVRQGQRNTIYF.

As concerns this clone: Other DNA sequences in the sample encode the same CDR3. V is TRBV5-1 and J is TRBJ2-7, with TRBD1 identical over 9 bases. Germline V gene sequence: CDR1 SGHRS, CDR2 YFSETQ. Germline trimming cut 0 bases from V and 6 bases from J; bases unmatched to any gene: 4. This CDR3 is built from 14 residues. The CDR3 nucleotides are TGCGCCAGCAGCTTGGGACAGGGGGTCGGCGAGCAGTACTTC. The encoded protein is CASSLGQGVGEQYF. The full variable domain, rest sourced from reference TRBV5-1 and TRBJ2-7, is KAGVTQTPRYLIKTRGQQVTLSCSPISGHRSVSWYQQTPGQGLQFLFEYFSETQRNKGNFPGRFSGRQFSNSRSEMNVSTLELGDSALYLCASSLGQGVGEQYFGPGTRLTVT.

The V and J genes are TRBV29-1 and TRBJ1-2; D not resolved. Trimming stripped 5 bases from V and 2 bases from J, with 15 bases between. This CDR3 is 14 amino acids long. Looked up from germline, CDR1 is SQVTM and CDR2 is ANQGSEA. CDR3 amino acids: CSVSEGDLNYGYTF. CDR3 DNA: TGCAGCGTTTCAGAGGGCGATTTGAACTATGGCTACACCTTC. Filled out from reference TRBV29-1 and TRBJ1-2, the complete variable domain reads SAVISQKPSRDICQRGTSLTIQCQVDSQVTMMFWYRQQPGQSLTLIATANQGSEATYESGFVIDKFPISRPNLTFSTLTVSNMSPEDSSIYLCSVSEGDLNYGYTFGSGTRLTVV.

The chain has TRBV5-6 and TRBJ2-1, with a possible D match to TRBD1 (5 bases). V was pared by 1 base and J by 15 bases, with 17 bases between. The CDR3 has 13 amino acids. Per germline, CDR1 SGHDT and CDR2 YYEEEE. CDR3 residues: CASSLWALQVPFF. The CDR3 DNA reads TGTGCCAGCAGCTTGTGGGCCCTACAGGTCCCGTTCTTC.